Listed below are T cell receptor beta chains from one sample, sequenced in a study of blood T cell repertoires in COVID-19. The table came from immunoSEQ multiplex PCR; TCRdb's copy has only in-frame clones and leaves some out. This sample has 140,000 to 150,000 clones; approximately 85% occur once, and the top ten carry 6.5% to 9.5%. The sequenced sample consisted of peripheral blood. The receptors were gathered from a woman aged 55-69 years with COVID-19, enrolled during active disease. Each CDR3 is given with its conserved first and last residue. The D gene is left open where the match is weak.

TRBD1 | TRBV19 | CASSTRDREDGYTF
- | TRBV6-2/TRBV6-3 | CASSYSPGGSNQPQHF
TRBD1 | TRBV27 | CASSLRRTGFYNEQFF
- | TRBV30 | CAWSVAGSGEQYF
TRBD2 | TRBV4-1 | CASSQVRGGPLDEQFF
- | TRBV12-3/TRBV12-4 | CASRHPTTDTQYF
TRBD1 | TRBV5-1 | CASSLGPGQINYGYTF
- | TRBV5-4 | CASSPLQGFGELFF
- | TRBV28 | CASNWGQTRETQYF
- | TRBV2 | CASSEGLNTEAFF
TRBD1 | TRBV7-9 | CASSVDRVWAEAFF
TRBD2 | TRBV29-1 | CSAGGGLRETQYF
TRBD2 | TRBV3-1/TRBV3-2 | CASIRTGGMIPETQYF
TRBD1 | TRBV30 | CAWSPTGFYGYTF
TRBD2 | TRBV11-2 | CASSLDRLRLAGGPEDTQYF
TRBD2 | TRBV5-1 | CASSWTPREGGTQYF
- | TRBV15 | CATSRDKGVGGYTF
- | TRBV15 | CATSRGGTEAFF
- | TRBV3-1/TRBV3-2 | CASRLTGNTEAFF
- | TRBV11-2 | CASSLDSPLLSSYNSPLHF
- | TRBV19 | CASSVVREKLFF
- | TRBV19 | CATGTQAYEQYF
- | TRBV18 | CASSPPRGSQETQYF
TRBD1 | TRBV4-3 | CASSQDVIRTGLNEQFF
- | TRBV7-9 | CASSFSPLANYGYTF
TRBD2 | TRBV2 | CASSEVSGGVPETQYF
TRBD1 | TRBV4-3 | CASSSYTGGGNEKLFF
TRBD2 | TRBV7-3 | CASSLIAGVYNEQFF
- | TRBV3-1/TRBV3-2 | CASSQDLDSLNTEAFF
- | TRBV5-1 | CASSLGLAGHTGELFF
- | TRBV5-5 | CASSRTGVSSGNTIYF
- | TRBV2 | CASSTGTRETQYF
- | TRBV10-3 | CAISAAPSVQETQYF
- | TRBV7-9 | CASSLVRGYGELFF
TRBD1 | TRBV2 | CASKPGQVPYEQYF
TRBD2 | TRBV23-1 | CASSHRAGPNGEQYF
- | TRBV5-1 | CASSFAENYGYTF
TRBD1 | TRBV7-9 | CASSPKWQGAGEQYF
- | TRBV7-8 | CASSFSLGTQYF
- | TRBV18 | CASSPRGLMNTEAFF
TRBD1 | TRBV5-6 | CASSLLGQVLAKNIQYF
- | TRBV7-2 | CASSLVAASTDTQYF
- | TRBV18 | CASSPSAGEAFF
- | TRBV29-1 | CSGREETQYF
TRBD1 | TRBV27 | CASSLTGDTEAFF